This T cell receptor (beta chain) was recovered during a study of blood T cell repertoires in COVID-19. Germline values: CDR1 SQVTM, CDR2 ANQGSEA. V was clipped by 1 base and J by 3 bases, with 4 bases between them. This CDR3 comprises 11 residues. Per the authors' pipeline: Researchers report that nucleated cell counts were estimated from reference gene primer amplification. Sequencing was performed with immunoSEQ multiplex PCR; in TCRdb, only in-frame clones are kept and a portion is missing. V, J and clone size reflect that table, while D and trimming were determined from the DNA. The sample comprises some 42,000 clones, under 90% of which are singletons, and around 0.4% rests with the top ten.

The origin of this receptor is a human donor in a cohort sampled during active COVID-19. The sample taken for sequencing was peripheral blood. The V and J genes are TRBV29-1 and TRBJ2-7; D not resolved. CDR3 DNA sequence: TGCAGCGTTGAAGCCAGCTACGAGCAGTACTTC. Its protein product is CSVEASYEQYF.